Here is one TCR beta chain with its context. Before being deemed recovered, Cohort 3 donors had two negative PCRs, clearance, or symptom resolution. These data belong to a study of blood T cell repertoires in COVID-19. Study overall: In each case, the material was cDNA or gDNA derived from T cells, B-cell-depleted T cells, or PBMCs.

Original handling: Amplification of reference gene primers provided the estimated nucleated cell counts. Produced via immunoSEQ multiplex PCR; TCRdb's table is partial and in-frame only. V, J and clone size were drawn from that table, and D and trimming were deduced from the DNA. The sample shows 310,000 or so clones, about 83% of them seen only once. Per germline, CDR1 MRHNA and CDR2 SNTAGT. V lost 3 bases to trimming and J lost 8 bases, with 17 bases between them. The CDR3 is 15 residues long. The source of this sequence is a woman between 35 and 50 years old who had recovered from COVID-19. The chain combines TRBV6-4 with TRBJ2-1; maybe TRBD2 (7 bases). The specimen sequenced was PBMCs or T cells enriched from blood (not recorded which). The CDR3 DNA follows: TGTGCCAGCAGTGAGAGGGGCATAGGGGGGGATGAGCAGTTCTTC. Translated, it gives CASSERGIGGDEQFF.